A selection of T cell receptor beta chains follows, all from one sample in a study of T cell responses to AZD1222 COVID-19 vaccine. TCRdb keeps only in-frame clones here, not all; method: immunoSEQ multiplex PCR. The data hold roughly 150,000 clones, with almost 90% observed a single time. The starting material was peripheral blood, obtained on day 0 of AZD1222 vaccination. These receptors were obtained from an adult in good health. Both conserved end residues are part of each CDR3. Fields, in order: V gene, J gene, D gene, clone size, CDR3 DNA, CDR3 protein. The D gene is left open where the match is weak. Rows may omit the clone size; those that give it use once, few, many or a size class.

TRBV3-1/TRBV3-2	TRBJ2-7	-	-	TGTGCCAGCAGCCTCAGGGTTGTCGGCGAGCAGTACTTC	CASSLRVVGEQYF
TRBV7-3	TRBJ1-2	-	-	TGTGCCAGCAGCTTGTCTGGAAGTTTGGATGGCTACACCTTC	CASSLSGSLDGYTF
TRBV7-2	TRBJ2-3	TRBD1	-	TGTGCCAGCAGCTTTGACAGGGCGGGCACAGATACGCAGTATTTT	CASSFDRAGTDTQYF
TRBV24-1	TRBJ2-7	TRBD1	-	TGTGCCACCGCGAGGGGGCCCGAGCAGTACTTC	CATARGPEQYF
TRBV18	TRBJ1-1	-	-	TGTGCCAGCTCACCAATACAGCTAAACACTGAAGCTTTCTTT	CASSPIQLNTEAFF
TRBV2	TRBJ2-7	TRBD2	-	TGTGCCAGCAGCCTGGGACTCCCGGGAGGCGAGCAGTACTTC	CASSLGLPGGEQYF
TRBV10-3	TRBJ1-4	-	-	TGTGCCATCAGTGACTTTCCGAGGGAAAAACTGTTTTTT	CAISDFPREKLFF
TRBV15	TRBJ1-4	TRBD1	-	TGTGCCACCAGTAAACAGGGGGACGCTAATGAAAAACTGTTTTTT	CATSKQGDANEKLFF
TRBV10-3	TRBJ2-3	-	-	TGTGCCGGGGGCAACACAGATACGCAGTATTTT	CAGGNTDTQYF
TRBV5-1	TRBJ1-4	TRBD1	-	TGCGCCAGCAGCTTAGGGGGCGCGGGTGAAAAACTGTTTTTT	CASSLGGAGEKLFF
TRBV2	TRBJ1-2	-	once	TGTGCCAGCGCCTCGGACCCTAACTATGGCTACACCTTC	CASASDPNYGYTF
TRBV27	TRBJ2-2	TRBD2	-	TGTGCCAGCAGTGGAGGGCGGGGGGCCCCCCCGAACACCGGGGAGCTGTTTTTT	CASSGGRGAPPNTGELFF
TRBV27	TRBJ1-1	TRBD1	-	TGTGCCAGCAGTTCAGGGACAGGGGGCTTGAACACTGAAGCTTTCTTT	CASSSGTGGLNTEAFF
TRBV14	TRBJ2-7	-	-	TGTGCCAGCAGCCGAACCTCTTTCAGACAGACCTACGAGCAGTACTTC	CASSRTSFRQTYEQYF
TRBV2	TRBJ1-6	-	-	TGTGCCAGCAGTGAAGAGGGAAATTCACCCCTCCACTTT	CASSEEGNSPLHF
TRBV7-3	TRBJ2-1	-	-	TGTGCCAGCAGCCGCGACTGGGGGCATGAGCAGTTCTTC	CASSRDWGHEQFF
TRBV29-1	TRBJ1-1	-	few	TGCAGCGTCGCCTACGGAGGGGGGCGGACTGAAGCTTTCTTT	CSVAYGGGRTEAFF
TRBV6-5	TRBJ1-4	-	-	TGTGCCAGCAGTACACAGGGCTCCGGAGAAAAACTGTTTTTT	CASSTQGSGEKLFF
TRBV4-3	TRBJ2-7	TRBD1	-	TGCGCCAGCAGCCAAGAGGGACAGGGTCCCTACGAGCAGTACTTC	CASSQEGQGPYEQYF
TRBV6-1	TRBJ1-1	TRBD1	-	TGTGCCAGCACTGAAGGGGGCACAAACACTGAAGCTTTCTTT	CASTEGGTNTEAFF
TRBV9	TRBJ1-2	TRBD1	-	TGTGCCAGCAGCGTAGGGGACAGTTCATATGGCTACACCTTC	CASSVGDSSYGYTF
TRBV19	TRBJ2-3	-	once	TGTGCCAGTAGTATACAGGGCACAGATACGCAGTATTTT	CASSIQGTDTQYF
TRBV5-5	TRBJ2-7	-	-	TGTGCCAGCAGCTCGGCCCAAGGCGAGCAGTACTTC	CASSSAQGEQYF
TRBV5-1	TRBJ2-2	-	-	TGCGCCAGCAGCTTGCTGGACAGCGGGGAGCTGTTTTTT	CASSLLDSGELFF
TRBV12-5	TRBJ2-5	TRBD2	once	TGTGCTAGTGGTTTGGGGGCTAGCGGGGGTTCAGAGACCCAGTACTTC	CASGLGASGGSETQYF
TRBV27	TRBJ1-1	TRBD1	-	TGTGCCAGCAGCTTCCGGACAGGGGGCTCCTATGTGAACACTGAAGCTTTCTTT	CASSFRTGGSYVNTEAFF
TRBV11-2	TRBJ1-1	-	-	TGTGCCAGCAGCCCTATCGGCAGGAACACTGAAGCTTTCTTT	CASSPIGRNTEAFF
TRBV5-6	TRBJ1-4	TRBD1	once	TGTGCCAGCAGCCCGGACAGGTTTAATGAAAAACTGTTTTTT	CASSPDRFNEKLFF
TRBV28	TRBJ2-7	TRBD1	once	TGTGCCAGCAGTTTGGGTTTGAGGGACAGAGTCTACGAGCAGTACTTC	CASSLGLRDRVYEQYF
TRBV11-2	TRBJ1-6	-	-	TGTGCCAGCAGCTTAGATCTGGTTATCTCCTATAATTCACCCCTCCACTTT	CASSLDLVISYNSPLHF
TRBV18	TRBJ2-2	-	-	TGTGCCAGCTCACCAGGCGCCGGGGAGCTGTTTTTT	CASSPGAGELFF
TRBV27	TRBJ1-6	TRBD1	-	TGTGCCAGCAGCAGATTACCGCAGGGGGCTGATTCACCCCTCCACTTT	CASSRLPQGADSPLHF
TRBV7-9	TRBJ2-2	-	once	TGTGCCAGCAGCCGTTTCACCGGGGAGCTGTTTTTT	CASSRFTGELFF
TRBV7-9	TRBJ1-4	-	-	TGTGCCAGCAGCTTAGCGGCCGGTTCTCGGGAAAAACTGTTTTTT	CASSLAAGSREKLFF
TRBV10-3	TRBJ1-5	-	-	TGTGCCATCAGTAAGGACCAAAGCAATCAGCCCCAGCATTTT	CAISKDQSNQPQHF
TRBV19	TRBJ1-2	-	-	TGTGCCAGTAGTATTTTACAGGGCGGTGGCTACACCTTC	CASSILQGGGYTF
TRBV27	TRBJ2-7	-	-	TGTGCCAGCAGTTTATCGCAAGGGGACAAGACCTACGAGCAGTACTTC	CASSLSQGDKTYEQYF
TRBV7-3	TRBJ2-3	TRBD1	-	TGTGCCAGCAGCTTAGAAGCCCGACAGGGTCTTCGCATAGATACGCAGTATTTT	CASSLEARQGLRIDTQYF
TRBV1	TRBJ1-4	-	-	TGCACCAGCAGCCAAGGGAACCCCGACAGGGCAACTAATGAAAAACTGTTTTTT	CTSSQGNPDRATNEKLFF
TRBV19	TRBJ2-1	-	-	TGTGCCAGTAGTATGAGCAGGTTGGATGAGCAGTTCTTC	CASSMSRLDEQFF
TRBV27	TRBJ1-1	-	-	TGTGCCAGCAGTATGTACAGCCCCACTGAAGCTTTCTTT	CASSMYSPTEAFF
TRBV7-3	TRBJ2-1	-	-	TGTGCCAGCAGCTCAGACAGGTACAATGAGCAGTTCTTC	CASSSDRYNEQFF
TRBV7-2	TRBJ2-3	TRBD2	-	TGTGCCAGCCGGACTAGCGGGGGGAGGAGGACAGATACGCAGTATTTT	CASRTSGGRRTDTQYF
TRBV5-1	TRBJ2-5	-	-	TGCGCCAGCAGCTTTCAGGGCGACCAAGAGACCCAGTACTTC	CASSFQGDQETQYF
TRBV10-1	TRBJ2-2	-	-	TGCGCCAGCCCGGACCCAGGGAACACCGGGGAGCTGTTTTTT	CASPDPGNTGELFF
TRBV19	TRBJ2-7	TRBD2	-	TGTGCCAGTAGTATGGGACTAGAAGACGAGCAGTACTTC	CASSMGLEDEQYF
TRBV10-3	TRBJ1-2	-	-	TGTGCCATCAGTGCATTTGGCCGAGGAGAAGGCTACACCTTC	CAISAFGRGEGYTF